What follows is one T cell receptor beta chain and its context. This clone was counted once. Its antigen is unknown. The record has no base qualities; no much larger clone is one base away. For the CD8 naive samples, CD45RO-negative cells were positively selected for CCR7, yielding a CD45RA+CCR7+ population from which TemRA cells were excluded. Donors were healthy HIV-negative adults with no recently reported acute infections or vaccinations. Every donor was a Caucasian adult living in Nashville, Tennessee, USA. Blood was obtained by leukapheresis, after which PBMCs were separated by Ficoll-Histopaque density gradient centrifugation and cryopreserved in liquid nitrogen vapor phase. Analytical flow cytometry was used to check the purity and quantity of every magnetically sorted T cell population. Genomic DNA was isolated from each sorted fraction and quantified by UV absorbance on a Nanodrop 2000c.

TCR CDR3 regions were amplified from genomic DNA by multiplex PCR using the deep immunoSEQ assay. Extracted genomic DNA from each cell subset was spread evenly across all wells of several immunoSEQ 96-well plates, with each plate serving as a replicate. For sorted subsets, approximately 210 ng of genomic DNA, equivalent to 25,000 to 35,000 T cell genomes, went into each replicate PCR. The purified libraries were quantified using a Qubit 3.0 fluorometer, sized with a Bioanalyzer 2100, and then quantified again using the KAPA Library Quantification kit. A separate single-read 150-cycle Illumina NextSeq 550 flow cell was used to sequence each immunoSEQ 96-well plate. As for the original processing: Because only junctional sequences without quality scores were contained in the immunoSEQ output, filtering matching that applied to full-length reads could not be performed. Sequences were annotated with PyIR, a Python wrapper for IgBLAST v1.9, using IMGT germline references to assign V/J genes and CDR3. Reads were removed for weak V/J assignments (E-value above 1e-6), missing CDR3, stop codons, out-of-frame junctions, or ambiguous translated residues. V3J clonotypes were defined as sequences sharing the same inferred V gene, J gene, and CDR3 amino acid sequence. To compute the percentage overlap between repertoires, the number of shared unique clonotypes was divided by the size of the smaller repertoire. RTK rarefaction, the Chao1 estimator, and Recon v2.1 estimates of unobserved clonotypes were used to assess repertoire richness. Generation probabilities were computed with OLGA for all TCRbeta clonotypes obtained by the gDNA method from a handful of donors. As stored in TCRdb, this immuneACCESS dataset retains in-frame rearrangements with V and J assigned. A fraction of the clones does not appear; measured against another copy, unresolved V genes explain less than half of the discrepancy, and the remainder lacks a known reason. D and trimming were read from the DNA, whereas the V and J calls and clone size are those reported in that table. Across this sample there are roughly 810,000 clones, with approximately 97% seen only once. The top ten constitute about 0.25% of the sample.

The sample originates from a study of shared clonotypes between healthy human individuals (TCRdb year 2020). Notes on the research overall: The cohort included a few men and a couple of women between 18 and 49 years of age. Between about 0.94 and 8.9 billion PBMCs per donor were obtained by leukapheresis. For each donor, three plates each were used for CD4 naive and CD4 memory, two plates were used for CD8 naive, and one plate was used for CD8 memory. Libraries were prepared and TCR repertoires were sequenced by different laboratories using diverse techniques, in order to increase sequencing depth and limit assay-specific biases. To estimate repertoire size and how much clonotype sharing occurs between individuals, the study deeply sequenced the blood TCR repertoires of several healthy adults.

V and J lose 1 base and 4 bases, and a span of 11 bases separates them. The CDR3 runs 15 amino acids, cysteine and phenylalanine included. CDR3 DNA is the only sequence kept; it has 45 bases, read in frame from the first base. The germline V gene gives CDR1 as LGHNA and CDR2 as YSLEER. Results and caveats for the whole study, not just this receptor: Sampling was restricted to blood, and TCR repertoires in tissue are likely to differ from TCR repertoires in blood. Naive subsets generally had larger estimated clonotype richness than memory subsets. Pairwise subsampling indicated that sequencing depth was expected to affect the degree of clonotype sharing among donors. Compared with non-shared clonotypes, the clonotypes found in all four sorted-subset donors had higher generation probabilities. Sharing across several donors was observed for about 5% of naive CD4, about 4% of naive CD8, 2% to 2.5% of memory CD4, and approximately 0.41% of memory CD8 clonotypes. The genetic and exposure-history diversity represented was limited by the small number of donors. Rarefaction of sorted-subset datasets indicated incomplete sequencing despite the large sequencing depth.

This chain is built from TRBV4-3 and TRBJ1-5, with no reliable assignment of the D segment. The sample was naive CD8+ T cells sorted from blood. What the cell subset or site label conveys for this sample: CD45RA+CCR7+. This TCR was sampled from a man younger than 45 in good health. In nucleotide form, the sequence is TGCGCCAGCAGCCAAGGTAGAGGGCAGAATCAGCCCCAGCATTTT. This translates into CASSQGRGQNQPQHF.